A single sample is the source of the 14 T cell receptor beta chains below, sequenced in a study of T cell responses to AZD1222 COVID-19 vaccine. Only in-frame clones appear in the TCRdb table, and some are missing; sequencing was by immunoSEQ multiplex PCR. The sample yields over 120,000 clones, 85% to 95% seen once. The source was peripheral blood, collected after recovery from COVID-19. The receptors derive from an adult who had recovered from COVID-19.

In its sample, this clone was seen once. The V call is TRBV5-4, the J call TRBJ2-1; TRBD2 aligns across 12 bases. CDR3 length: 17 amino acids. Germline trimming cut 2 bases from V and 0 bases from J; bases unmatched to any gene: 3. Germline assignment: CDR1 SGHNT and CDR2 YYREEE (reference sequence). The DNA of the CDR3 is TGTGCCAGCAGCTTCCCGACTAGCGGGAGCTCCTACAATGAGCAGTTCTTC. Translated, it gives CASSFPTSGSSYNEQFF.

This sequence joins TRBV19 and TRBJ1-4; 7 bases line up with TRBD1. After removal of 5 bases from V and 1 base from J, the junction contained 1 base not matched to a gene. The CDR3 consists of 14 residues. Germline CDR1 LNHDA, CDR2 SQIVND (reference sequence). CDR3 sequence reads: CASSWTGTNEKLFF. CDR3 sequence (DNA): TGTGCCAGTAGTTGGACAGGAACTAATGAAAAACTGTTTTTT.

The chain recombines TRBV5-4 with TRBJ2-1; TRBD2 agrees at 8 bases. Trimming at V came to 5 bases and at J to 2 bases, leaving 6 bases not matched to a gene. The CDR3 length is 15 residues. Germline lookup yields CDR1 SGHNT and CDR2 YYREEE (reference sequence). The CDR3 DNA is TGTGCCAGCAGATCCACTAGCGGAGCCTACAATGAGCAGTTCTTC. It encodes CASRSTSGAYNEQFF.

The J gene is TRBJ2-7, the V gene TRBV5-4; TRBD2 matches at 12 bases. Trimming cost V 3 bases and J 7 bases; bases outside gene matches: 11. CDR1 is SGHNT, CDR2 YYREEE, per germline (reference sequence). The CDR3 extends over 16 amino acids. DNA for the CDR3: TGTGCCAGCAGCTCGACTAGCGGGAGAGGGGCTAGGGAGCAGTACTTC. Translating it yields CASSSTSGRGAREQYF.

V usage is TRBV27 and J usage is TRBJ1-3; D ambiguous. Germline V gene sequence: CDR1 MNHEY, CDR2 SMNVEV (reference sequence). V was shortened by 6 bases and J by 0 bases, with 6 bases between the two germline ends. The CDR3 is made up of 13 amino acids. The CDR3 loop reads CASRAASGNTIYF. CDR3 sequence (DNA): TGTGCCAGCAGGGCCGCCTCTGGAAACACCATATATTTT.

The chain recombines TRBV7-3 with TRBJ2-1; 7 positions match TRBD2. Germline V gene sequence: CDR1 SGHTA, CDR2 FQGTGA. J was trimmed by 4 bases and V by 5 bases; bases with no gene match: 11. The CDR3 is 16 residues long. The CDR3, as DNA: TGTGCCAGCAGCATATCCGGGACTAACCTATACAATGAGCAGTTCTTC. Its protein is CASSISGTNLYNEQFF. Complete variable domain (other parts from reference TRBV7-3 and TRBJ2-1): GAGVSQTPSNKVTEKGKYVELRCDPISGHTALYWYRQSLGQGPEFLIYFQGTGAADDSGLPNDRFFAVRPEGSVSTLKIQRTERGDSAVYLCASSISGTNLYNEQFFGPGTRLTVL.

This clone was seen only once. The chain combines TRBV27 with TRBJ2-1; maybe TRBD2 (6 bases). The CDR3 loop spans 17 amino acids. CDR1 and CDR2 from the germline V gene are MNHEY and SMNVEV (reference sequence). V shed 4 bases and J shed 0 bases, with 16 bases lying between them. DNA for the CDR3: TGTGCCAGCAGTTCCCCGCGGGGCCTTAGCTCCTACAATGAGCAGTTCTTC. Amino acids: CASSSPRGLSSYNEQFF.

The chain carries TRBV2 and TRBJ2-7; D is undetermined. Germline V CDR1 and CDR2: SNHLY, FYNNEI. CDR3 length: 12 amino acids. V lost 7 bases to trimming and J lost 4 bases, with 11 bases between them. CDR3: CASKGELYEQYF. Written as DNA, the CDR3 is TGTGCCAGCAAGGGTGAGTTATACGAGCAGTACTTC. Based on the CDR3 plus reference TRBV2 and TRBJ2-7, the full variable domain is EPEVTQTPSHQVTQMGQEVILRCVPISNHLYFYWYRQILGQKVEFLVSFYNNEISEKSEIFDDQFSVERPDGSNFTLKIRSTKLEDSAMYFCASKGELYEQYFGPGTRLTVT.

This clone has a single count. The CDR3: CASTLTGKDFAYEQYF. Written as DNA, the CDR3 is TGTGCCAGCACCCTTACAGGGAAGGACTTCGCCTACGAGCAGTACTTC. The V gene is TRBV7-9, the J gene TRBJ2-7; TRBD1 is a possible D gene (6 bases). In germline, CDR1 is SEHNR, CDR2 FQNEAQ (reference sequence). V was clipped by 7 bases and J by 2 bases, with 21 bases between them. CDR3 length: 16 amino acids.

The chain uses TRBV6-1 and TRBJ1-1; no clear D gene. The CDR3 consists of 16 residues. CDR1 and CDR2 (germline): MNHNS, SASEGT. V was clipped by 1 base and J by 0 bases, with 12 bases between them. The CDR3 reads CASSEVPGQMNTEAFF. The DNA of the CDR3 is TGTGCCAGCAGTGAAGTGCCAGGCCAAATGAACACTGAAGCTTTCTTT.

V is TRBV5-6 and J is TRBJ2-3, with 9 nucleotides matching TRBD1. Germline values: CDR1 SGHDT, CDR2 YYEEEE. The CDR3 has 18 residues. V was clipped by 4 bases and J by 3 bases; unmatched bases: 15. The CDR3 sequence is CASSRTTGTGRGTDTQYF. CDR3 DNA sequence: TGTGCCAGCAGCCGCACAACCGGGACAGGGAGGGGAACAGATACGCAGTATTTT.

In DNA form, the CDR3 reads TGTGCCAGCAGCTTAAAATTTTCCGGCACAGATACGCAGTATTTT. This translates into CASSLKFSGTDTQYF. The chain links TRBV5-6 to TRBJ2-3; D is unresolved. CDR1 and CDR2 from the germline V gene are SGHDT and YYEEEE. V lost 2 bases and J lost 1, with 11 bases in between. CDR3 length: 15 residues.

J is TRBJ2-1 and V is TRBV10-3, with 7 bases lining up with TRBD2. Germline assignment: CDR1 ENHRY and CDR2 SYGVKD. This CDR3 region has 13 residues. The J segment lost 4 bases and the V segment lost 3 bases, leaving 0 bases of the junction unmatched. This chain's CDR3 is CAISEAGYNEQFF. The CDR3 DNA is TGTGCCATCAGTGAAGCGGGATACAATGAGCAGTTCTTC.

Here the CDR3 reads CASSLLPSGTQETQYF. The DNA for the CDR3 is TGTGCCAGCAGCTTATTACCTAGCGGGACCCAAGAGACCCAGTACTTC. V is TRBV11-2 and J is TRBJ2-5; 9 positions agree with TRBD2. The V and J ends lost 2 bases and 1 base, in that order; junction bases with no gene match: 5. The CDR3 runs 16 residues. Germline V gene data show CDR1 as SGHAT and CDR2 as FQNNGV.